The entry that follows covers one T cell receptor beta chain sequence. Its matching antigen is unknown. Stated time point: patch test 3, about 24 weeks after DPC sensitization. Treatment: therapeutic diphenylcyclopropenone sensitization with weekly scalp DPC. Blood draws came before every patch-test application. The germline gives CDR1 KGHSH, CDR2 LQKENI. Trimming pared 0 bases from V and 4 bases from J, leaving 11 bases between. The CDR3 sequence is 15 residues long. This record comes from a study of human T cells and chemical hapten exposure. Whole-study context: DPC (0.01%) was patch tested on the upper back and read at 6 days.

The study's findings and limits: Counts of TCRs expanded at PT1 correlated positively with patch test score.

As handled by the study authors: The number of TCRs in each sample had a median of around 96,000 and spanned about 20,000 to 700,000. TCRdb independently ran MiXCR on the RACE reads; one entry per CDR3 protein. The V and J calls, along with clone size, are taken from TCRdb and not from the paper's own processing. The sample has about 190,000 distinct CDR3 sequences, 24% seen once. Source: whole blood, taken in connection with sensitization to the hapten diphenylcyclopropenone (DPC). The sequence derives from a woman in her 40s with alopecia areata. Some clones in this sample may be carry-over from other donors' samples. The rearrangement links TRBV18 to TRBJ2-3; possible D gene TRBD2, 7 bases. The CDR3 sequence is CASSPPTGGADTQYF. The CDR3 DNA reads as TGTGCCAGCTCACCACCGACGGGGGGCGCAGATACGCAGTATTTT.